This entry lists 15 T cell receptor beta chains sequenced from one sample in a study of T cells after yellow fever vaccination (dated by TCRdb to about 2019). The library was prepared using 5' RACE. Sequencing relied on an Illumina HiSeq 2500. Starting from the raw public reads, TCRdb applied fastp trimming at Q25, assembled clones with MiXCR and retained in-frame beta chains. Duplicate CDR3 protein sequences are folded into a single record with the most common DNA and genes. Within this sample are almost 600,000 distinct CDR3 sequences, with about 14% of them counted one time only. The ten largest make up roughly an eighth of the sample. Explained via the paper, the treatment or condition label denotes: live attenuated yellow fever vaccine strain. The material was PBMCs, obtained on the day of the yellow fever booster vaccination. The receptors here all came from a man under 40 who received the YFV17D yellow fever vaccine.

This chain uses TRBV10-3 with TRBJ2-5; TRBD2 is a possible D gene (5 bases). The CDR3 spans 13 residues. The V end was cut by 6 bases, the J end by 5 bases, with 13 bases between. Per the germline V gene, CDR1 is ENHRY and CDR2 is SYGVKD. CDR3 residues: CAIRTTNFETQYF. The CDR3 DNA reads as TGTGCCATCAGAACGACTAATTTCGAGACCCAGTACTTC.

This clonotype was picked up a small number of times. The chain has TRBV11-2 and TRBJ2-5; 9 nucleotides match TRBD1. V trimming: 5 bases; J trimming: 5 bases; junction bases outside the gene matches: 12. This CDR3 region has 16 residues. The germline V gene has CDR1 SGHAT and CDR2 FQNNGV. CDR3 region: CASSLGTGNLIETQYF. The CDR3, as DNA: TGTGCCAGCAGCCTGGGGACAGGGAATTTGATTGAGACCCAGTACTTC.

This clonotype was observed a few times. This chain connects TRBV29-1 to TRBJ2-1, with TRBD2 matching 8 bases. CDR3 length: 16 residues. Germline lookup yields CDR1 SQVTM and CDR2 ANQGSEA. Trimming cost V 2 bases and J 0 bases; bases outside gene matches: 6. CDR3 DNA sequence: TGCAGCGTTGAAACCCCCGCGGGAGGCTCCTACAATGAGCAGTTCTTC. This encodes CSVETPAGGSYNEQFF.

This clonotype turned up a few times. The rearrangement uses TRBV30 and TRBJ2-5; TRBD1 or TRBD2 may be the D gene (5 bases each). Deletions cut 3 bases from V and 7 bases from J, with 12 bases between. Per the germline V gene, CDR1 is GTSNPN and CDR2 is SVGIG (reference sequence). The CDR3 is 12 residues long. CDR3 sequence (DNA): TGTGCCTGGAGCGGGACGGCCAGGACCCAGTACTTC. Its protein product is CAWSGTARTQYF.

The V and J genes are TRBV19 and TRBJ2-1; 9 bases agree with TRBD1. V dropped 7 bases and J dropped 9; count of bases not matched to a gene: 16. CDR3 length equals 16 residues. Germline CDR1 and CDR2: LNHDA and SQIVND (reference sequence). CDR3 in DNA: TGTGCCAGTACCCTCCTTTGGGGACAGGGTGGTAGTGAGCAGTTCTTC. This sequence encodes CASTLLWGQGGSEQFF.

This clonotype was found a few times. This sequence joins TRBV7-2 and TRBJ2-3; no firm D call. Germline assignment: CDR1 SGHTA and CDR2 FQGNSA. The CDR3 contains 15 residues. Trimming left V 5 bases short and J 6 bases short, with 18 bases between. The CDR3 loop reads CASSQVIGVRDTQYF. DNA of the CDR3: TGTGCCAGCAGCCAAGTCATCGGCGTCAGGGATACGCAGTATTTT.

This chain uses TRBV9 with TRBJ2-3, with no clear D. V lost 5 bases and J lost 4, with 29 bases in between. This CDR3 spans 19 amino acids. Germline V gives CDR1 SGDLS, CDR2 YYNGEE. The CDR3 nucleotides read TGTGCCAGCAGACTCGGGCAGGTAATTCGGGTCTTTCTTCCAGATACGCAGTATTTT. This sequence encodes CASRLGQVIRVFLPDTQYF.

The chain has TRBV7-8 and TRBJ1-4, with no clear D. Deletions cut 3 bases from V and 6 bases from J, with 8 bases between. Germline CDR1 is SGHVS and CDR2 is FQNEAQ. The CDR3 sequence is 13 residues long. CDR3 protein: CASSFGFYEKLFF. The DNA of the CDR3 is TGTGCCAGCAGCTTTGGCTTTTATGAAAAACTGTTTTTT.

In this sample, this clonotype turned up a few times. The CDR3 DNA sequence: TGCGCCAGCAGCTGGCCCCGGGACAGGGACATCAAAGGTCCTGGGGCCAACGTCCTGACTTTC. Translating gives CASSWPRDRDIKGPGANVLTF. The V gene is TRBV5-1, the J gene TRBJ2-6, with TRBD1 identical over 9 bases. J gave up 2 bases and V 3 bases, and 18 bases lay outside the gene matches. This CDR3 is built from 21 residues. CDR1 SGHRS and CDR2 YFSETQ come from the germline V gene.

The V call is TRBV6-5, the J call TRBJ2-7; maybe TRBD2 (5 bases). V was trimmed by 4 bases and J by 3 bases, leaving 16 bases between them. CDR1 and CDR2 (germline): MNHEY, SVGAGI. The length of the CDR3 is 15 residues. DNA for the CDR3: TGTGCCAGCAGTTCTGCCGGGGATCGTTTCTACGAGCAGTACTTC. This codes for CASSSAGDRFYEQYF.

This clonotype occurred a few times. This chain joins TRBV12-3 or TRBV12-4 and TRBJ2-2; no definite D call. V lost 4 bases, J lost 6 bases, and 6 bases lay in between. The CDR3 sequence is 12 residues long. The CDR3 region has the DNA TGTGCCAGCAGTTCCTTTTCCGGGGAGCTGTTTTTT. Protein product: CASSSFSGELFF.

The chain joins TRBV20-1 to TRBJ1-5, with D possibly matching TRBD1 (6 bases). CDR1 is DFQATT, CDR2 SNEGSKA, per germline (reference sequence). This CDR3 has 14 amino acids. Trimming cost V 6 bases and J 1 base, with 13 bases left between them. The CDR3 DNA is TGCAGTGCAAAAACAGGGCCCAGCAATCAGCCCCAGCATTTT. As protein: CSAKTGPSNQPQHF.

The chain recombines TRBV29-1 with TRBJ2-7; D gene unclear. CDR3 length equals 12 residues. Germline V gene data show CDR1 as SQVTM and CDR2 as ANQGSEA. Trimming took 3 bases from V and 7 from J, leaving 13 bases between them. The CDR3 spells CSVEVMVGEQYF. CDR3 sequence (DNA): TGCAGCGTTGAGGTTATGGTGGGGGAGCAGTACTTC.

V usage is TRBV6-2 or TRBV6-3 and J usage is TRBJ2-2; D may be TRBD2 (6 bases). Germline values: CDR1 MNHEY, CDR2 SVGEGT. V gave up 8 bases and J gave up 4 bases, with 14 bases separating them. This CDR3 is built from 14 residues. CDR3 residues: CASGGPGSTGELFF. Here the CDR3 DNA reads TGTGCCAGCGGGGGACCCGGGAGCACCGGGGAGCTGTTTTTT.

This clonotype was seen a few times. The CDR3 loop is CASSYFGGQPQHF. The CDR3, as DNA: TGTGCCAGCAGTTACTTTGGTGGTCAGCCCCAGCATTTT. The J gene is TRBJ1-5, the V gene TRBV6-2 or TRBV6-3; D not certain. Germline V gene sequence: CDR1 MNHEY, CDR2 SVGEGT. Trimming took off 1 base at V and 6 bases at J, with 7 bases between the two ends. This CDR3 has 13 residues.